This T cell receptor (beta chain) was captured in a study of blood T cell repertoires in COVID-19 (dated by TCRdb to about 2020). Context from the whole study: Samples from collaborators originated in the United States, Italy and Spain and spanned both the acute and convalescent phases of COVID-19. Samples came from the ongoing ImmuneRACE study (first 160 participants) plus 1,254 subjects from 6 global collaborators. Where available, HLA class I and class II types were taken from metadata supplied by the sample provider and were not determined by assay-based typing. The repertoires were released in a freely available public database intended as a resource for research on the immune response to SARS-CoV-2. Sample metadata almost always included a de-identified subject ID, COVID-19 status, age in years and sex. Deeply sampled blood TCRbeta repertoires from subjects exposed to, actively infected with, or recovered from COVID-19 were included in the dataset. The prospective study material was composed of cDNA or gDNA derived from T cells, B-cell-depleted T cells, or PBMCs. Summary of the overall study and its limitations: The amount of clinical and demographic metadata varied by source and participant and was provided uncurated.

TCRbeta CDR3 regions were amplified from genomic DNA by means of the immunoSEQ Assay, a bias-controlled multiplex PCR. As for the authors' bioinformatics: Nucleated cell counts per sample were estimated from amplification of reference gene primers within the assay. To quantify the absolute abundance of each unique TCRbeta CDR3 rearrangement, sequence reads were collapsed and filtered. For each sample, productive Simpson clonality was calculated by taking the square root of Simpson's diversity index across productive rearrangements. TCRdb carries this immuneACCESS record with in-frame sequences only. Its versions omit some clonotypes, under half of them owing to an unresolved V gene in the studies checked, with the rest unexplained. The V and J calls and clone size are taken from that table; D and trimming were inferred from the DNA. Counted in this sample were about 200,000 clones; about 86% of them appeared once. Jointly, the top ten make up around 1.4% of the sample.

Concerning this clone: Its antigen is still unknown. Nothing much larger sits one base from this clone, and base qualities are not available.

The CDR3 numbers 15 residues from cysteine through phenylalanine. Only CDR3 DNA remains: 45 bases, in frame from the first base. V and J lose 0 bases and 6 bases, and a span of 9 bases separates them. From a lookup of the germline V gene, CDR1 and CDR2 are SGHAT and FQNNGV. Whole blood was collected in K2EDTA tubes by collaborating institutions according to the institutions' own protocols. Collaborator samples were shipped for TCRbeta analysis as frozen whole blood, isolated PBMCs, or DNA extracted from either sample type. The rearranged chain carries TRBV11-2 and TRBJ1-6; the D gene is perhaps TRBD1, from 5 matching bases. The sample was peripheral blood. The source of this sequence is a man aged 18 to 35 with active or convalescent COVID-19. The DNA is TGTGCCAGCAGCTTAGAGGTGGGGGGTAATTCACCCCTCCACTTT. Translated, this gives CASSLEVGGNSPLHF.